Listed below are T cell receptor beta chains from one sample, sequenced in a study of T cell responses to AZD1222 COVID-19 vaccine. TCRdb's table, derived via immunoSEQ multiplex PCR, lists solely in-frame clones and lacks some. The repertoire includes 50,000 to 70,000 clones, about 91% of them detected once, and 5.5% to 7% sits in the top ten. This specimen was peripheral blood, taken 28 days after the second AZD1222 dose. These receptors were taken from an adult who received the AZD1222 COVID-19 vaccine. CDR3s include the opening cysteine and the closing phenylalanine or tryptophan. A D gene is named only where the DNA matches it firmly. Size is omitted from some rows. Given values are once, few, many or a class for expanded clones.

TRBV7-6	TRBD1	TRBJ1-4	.	CASRFGTGGENEKLFF	TGTGCCAGCAGGTTTGGCACAGGGGGAGAGAATGAAAAACTGTTTTTT
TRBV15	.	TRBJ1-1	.	CATSRGSVRQNTEAFF	TGTGCCACCAGCAGAGGTTCGGTACGGCAGAACACTGAAGCTTTCTTT
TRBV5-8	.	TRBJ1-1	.	CASSVIDAGSMNTEAFF	TGTGCCAGCAGCGTCATTGATGCGGGATCAATGAACACTGAAGCTTTCTTT
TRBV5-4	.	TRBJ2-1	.	CASSTQGNEQFF	TGTGCCAGCAGCACCCAGGGCAATGAGCAGTTCTTC
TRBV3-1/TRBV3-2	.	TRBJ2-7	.	CASSQEGSYEQYF	TGTGCCAGCAGCCAAGAGGGGTCGTACGAGCAGTACTTC
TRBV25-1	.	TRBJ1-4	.	CASSEWKGANEKLFF	TGTGCCAGCAGTGAATGGAAGGGGGCTAATGAAAAACTGTTTTTT
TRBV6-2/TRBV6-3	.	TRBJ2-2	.	CASSYKRRLNTGELFF	TGTGCCAGCAGTTATAAAAGGCGGCTGAACACCGGGGAGCTGTTTTTT
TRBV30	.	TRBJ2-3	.	CAWSRGTGTDTQYF	TGTGCCTGGAGCCGGGGGACGGGCACAGATACGCAGTATTTT
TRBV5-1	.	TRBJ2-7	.	CASSLEASRRFGSYEQYF	TGCGCCAGCAGCTTGGAGGCATCTAGGAGGTTCGGGTCCTACGAGCAGTACTTC
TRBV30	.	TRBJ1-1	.	CAWSSGAQTFF	TGTGCCTGGAGTTCGGGGGCGCAGACTTTCTTT
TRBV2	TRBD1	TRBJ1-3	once	CASTTQRTGPSGNTIYF	TGTGCCAGCACTACTCAGAGGACAGGCCCCTCTGGAAACACCATATATTTT
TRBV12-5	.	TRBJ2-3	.	CASGRAATDTQYF	TGTGCTAGTGGTAGGGCAGCCACAGATACGCAGTATTTT
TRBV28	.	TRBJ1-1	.	CASSIQGGGTEAFF	TGTGCCAGCAGTATACAGGGAGGTGGCACTGAAGCTTTCTTT
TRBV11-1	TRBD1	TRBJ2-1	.	CASSQRTGTYNEQFF	TGTGCCAGCAGCCAGCGGACAGGGACCTACAATGAGCAGTTCTTC
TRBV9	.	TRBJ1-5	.	CASSGGGGFSNQPQHF	TGTGCCAGCAGCGGTGGGGGAGGGTTTAGCAATCAGCCCCAGCATTTT
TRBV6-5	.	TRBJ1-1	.	CAIGRGTEAFF	TGTGCCATCGGTAGGGGTACTGAAGCTTTCTTT